The 18 T cell receptor beta chains below were found in one sample sequenced in a study of shared clonotypes between healthy human individuals. Clones were sequenced by immunoSEQ multiplex PCR, and TCRdb holds only the in-frame ones, with some missing. The sample shows more than 2 million clones, 85% to 95% of them seen only once. The material sequenced was naive CD4+ T cells sorted from blood. Subset of the sample: CD45RA+ positively selected. The source of these receptors is a man between 18 and 35 years old in good health.

The CDR3 sequence is CASFGQGRNTEAFF. The CDR3 DNA reads TGTGCCAGCTTCGGACAGGGGAGGAACACTGAAGCTTTCTTT. V is TRBV5-4 and J is TRBJ1-1; 9 bases line up with TRBD1. Trimming cost V 7 bases and J 1 base; bases outside gene matches: 5. The CDR3 length is 14 residues. CDR1 and CDR2 (germline): SGHNT, YYREEE (reference sequence).

With respect to this clone: The same CDR3 can be traced to other DNA sequences in this sample. The V gene is TRBV6-1, the J gene TRBJ2-1; TRBD2 aligns across 10 bases. The CDR3 spans 14 residues. Per the germline V gene, CDR1 is MNHNS and CDR2 is SASEGT. Trimming cost V 4 bases and J 5 bases; bases outside gene matches: 2. CDR3 sequence (DNA): TGTGCCAGCAGTGTAGCGGGAGGACACAATGAGCAGTTCTTC. It codes for CASSVAGGHNEQFF.

This chain joins TRBV6-6 and TRBJ2-1; no definite D call. Trimming pared 7 bases from V and 4 bases from J, leaving 8 bases between. CDR1 and CDR2 (germline): MNHNY, SVGAGI (reference sequence). The CDR3 runs 12 residues. CDR3 sequence reads: CASNRPYNEQFF. The CDR3 region has the DNA TGTGCCAGCAACAGACCTTACAATGAGCAGTTCTTC.

V gene TRBV5-3 combines with J gene TRBJ1-2; D gene ambiguous. TRBV5-3 is placed among ORFs of uncertain function. This CDR3 is built from 13 residues. Trimming removed 8 bases at V and 8 bases at J, with 19 bases between. CDR3 DNA sequence: TGTGCCAGCAGCCCTAGAAACGCGGAGGGCTACACCTTC. Residues: CASSPRNAEGYTF.

The chain uses TRBV5-1 and TRBJ1-2; 7 nucleotides agree with TRBD1. The V gene end was trimmed by 2 bases and the J gene end by 2 bases; junction bases not matched to a gene: 6. Germline V gene lookup returns CDR1 SGHRS and CDR2 YFSETQ. This CDR3 contains 15 residues. The CDR3 bases are TGCGCCAGCAGCTTCGTGGGGACAGAAAACTATGGCTACACCTTC. This gives the protein CASSFVGTENYGYTF.

The chain uses TRBV7-2 and TRBJ2-1; TRBD2 matches 10 bases. Germline values: CDR1 SGHTA, CDR2 FQGNSA. J was trimmed by 8 bases and V by 1 base; bases with no gene match: 5. The CDR3 extends over 15 amino acids. CDR3 nucleotides: TGTGCCAGCAGCTTAGAGGCTAGCGGGAGCTATGAGCAGTTCTTC. Translating gives CASSLEASGSYEQFF.

V gene TRBV9 combines with J gene TRBJ2-7, with 7 bases identical to TRBD2. Unmatched junction bases numbered 11, after V lost 6 bases and J lost 2 bases. Germline V CDR1 and CDR2: SGDLS, YYNGEE. The CDR3 runs 15 residues. CDR3 protein: CASTPSGGPPYEQYF. The CDR3 region has the DNA TGTGCCAGCACCCCCTCGGGAGGTCCCCCCTACGAGCAGTACTTC. Looking up the rest from reference TRBV9 and TRBJ2-7 gives the full variable domain: DSGVTQTPKHLITATGQRVTLRCSPRSGDLSVYWYQQSLDQGLQFLIQYYNGEERAKGNILERFSAQQFPDLHSELNLSSLELGDSALYFCASTPSGGPPYEQYFGPGTRLTVT.

The chain carries TRBV5-1 and TRBJ1-2; maybe TRBD1 (6 bases). Trimming removed 2 bases at V and 8 bases at J, with 22 bases between. CDR1 is SGHRS, CDR2 YFSETQ, per germline. The CDR3 is made up of 16 amino acids. In DNA, the CDR3 is TGCGCCAGCAGCTTTGGTCTGGAGACAGGATCCTTGGGCTACACCTTC. It codes for CASSFGLETGSLGYTF.

The chain is built from TRBV30 and TRBJ1-1; a weak D match, TRBD1 (5 bases). Germline loops: CDR1 GTSNPN, CDR2 SVGIG (reference sequence). The length of the CDR3 is 14 residues. V was pared by 2 bases and J by 1 base, with 11 bases between. CDR3 bases: TGTGCCTGGAGTACCCGACAGAGGAACACTGAAGCTTTCTTT. This encodes CAWSTRQRNTEAFF. Filled out from reference TRBV30 and TRBJ1-1, the complete variable domain reads SQTIHQWPATLVQPVGSPLSLECTVEGTSNPNLYWYRQAAGRGLQLLFYSVGIGQISSEVPQNLSASRPQDRQFILSSKKLLLSDSGFYLCAWSTRQRNTEAFFGQGTRLTVV.

The chain is built from TRBV5-1 and TRBJ2-2; the match to TRBD1 covers 7 bases. V lost 0 bases, J lost 4 bases, and 6 bases stayed unmatched. This CDR3 spans 16 amino acids. CDR1 is SGHRS, CDR2 YFSETQ, per germline. CDR3 coding DNA: TGCGCCAGCAGCTTGGTCGGGACAGAGTTCACCGGGGAGCTGTTTTTT. Its translation: CASSLVGTEFTGELFF.

This chain uses TRBV2 with TRBJ2-7; D is unresolved. Germline values: CDR1 SNHLY, CDR2 FYNNEI. V lost 6 bases to trimming and J lost 7 bases, with 10 bases between them. There are 11 residues in the CDR3. CDR3 nucleotides: TGTGCCAGCAGGGCCGAGGTTGAGCAGTACTTC. Translation: CASRAEVEQYF.

The V and J genes are TRBV6-1 and TRBJ1-4; maybe TRBD1 (6 bases). Germline V gene lookup returns CDR1 MNHNS and CDR2 SASEGT. V was trimmed by 6 bases and J by 13 bases, leaving 21 bases between them. The CDR3 is made up of 14 amino acids. The CDR3 coding sequence is TGTGCCAGCAGGTCGGGGGCAGACCCCGAGGTACTGTTTTTT. This encodes CASRSGADPEVLFF.

In this sample, this clone turned up once. The chain couples TRBV9 to TRBJ1-2, with no clear D. This CDR3 has 13 residues. CDR1 SGDLS and CDR2 YYNGEE come from the germline V gene. Deletions cut 3 bases from V and 0 bases from J, with 6 bases between. CDR3 sequence reads: CASSAGANYGYTF. The CDR3 DNA sequence: TGTGCCAGCAGCGCCGGTGCTAACTATGGCTACACCTTC. Filled out from reference TRBV9 and TRBJ1-2, the complete variable domain reads DSGVTQTPKHLITATGQRVTLRCSPRSGDLSVYWYQQSLDQGLQFLIQYYNGEERAKGNILERFSAQQFPDLHSELNLSSLELGDSALYFCASSAGANYGYTFGSGTRLTVV.

V usage is TRBV18 and J usage is TRBJ2-7; D unresolved. This CDR3 comprises 17 residues. Trimming shortened V by 3 bases and J by 2 bases, and 20 bases separated the two germline ends. The germline CDR1 and CDR2 sequences are KGHSH and LQKENI. CDR3 sequence: CASSPKGPGATTYEQYF. The CDR3 nucleotides are TGTGCCAGCTCACCTAAGGGCCCGGGCGCCACTACCTACGAGCAGTACTTC. Full variable domain (rest looked up from reference TRBV18 and TRBJ2-7): NAGVMQNPRHLVRRRGQEARLRCSPMKGHSHVYWYRQLPEEGLKFMVYLQKENIIDESGMPKERFSAEFPKEGPSILRIQQVVRGDSAAYFCASSPKGPGATTYEQYFGPGTRLTVT.

The chain's CDR3 is CASSSLPGGGSDTQYF. The DNA of the CDR3 is TGTGCCAGCAGTTCCCTCCCTGGTGGTGGCTCAGATACGCAGTATTTT. This chain links TRBV6-5 with TRBJ2-3; D gene unclear. V dropped 4 bases and J dropped 4 bases, with 18 bases sitting between them. The CDR3 length is 16 residues. Germline CDR1 and CDR2: MNHEY and SVGAGI.

This chain joins TRBV5-1 and TRBJ2-1; tentative D call: TRBD2 (5 bases). CDR3 length: 14 residues. The germline CDR1 and CDR2 sequences are SGHRS and YFSETQ. The V end lost 4 bases, the J end lost 6 bases, and 14 bases lay between the germline ends. This chain's CDR3 is CASSLRTALNEQFF. CDR3 nucleotides: TGCGCCAGCAGCCTCCGGACTGCCCTCAATGAGCAGTTCTTC.

This chain links TRBV6-4 with TRBJ2-3, with D tentatively TRBD1 or TRBD2 (6 bases each). The CDR3 has 17 residues. Trimming removed 0 bases from V and 2 bases from J, with 15 bases in between. Germline V gene data show CDR1 as MRHNA and CDR2 as SNTAGT. The CDR3 loop reads CASSDSRGTYDTDTQYF. CDR3 in DNA: TGTGCCAGCAGTGACTCGAGGGGGACTTACGACACAGATACGCAGTATTTT.

V and J are TRBV7-2 and TRBJ2-5; D possibly corresponds to TRBD1 (6 bases). Between the trimmed V and J ends, which lost 5 bases and 1 base, there was a span of 14 bases. CDR1 and CDR2 from the germline V gene are SGHTA and FQGNSA. The CDR3 length is 15 residues. DNA of the CDR3: TGTGCCAGCAGCACCCAGACAGGTCTCCAAGAGACCCAGTACTTC. It specifies CASSTQTGLQETQYF.